This T cell receptor beta chain came from a study of T-cell reconstitution after alpha-beta-depleted transplantation in children. Findings of the study overall: There were reportedly several hundred expanded graft clones from which alpha-beta T cells came about two months after transplant. When one year had passed after transplant, most T-cell counts and diversity came from newly produced T cells.

Germline V lookup: CDR1 MDHEN, CDR2 SYDVKM. V was clipped by 0 bases and J by 7 bases; unmatched bases: 0. CDR3 size: 12 residues. Construction of the TCRbeta library involved unique molecular identifiers. Using its own MiXCR run on the PCR reads, TCRdb lists one record per CDR3 protein. This sample has approximately 98,000 distinct CDR3 sequences, with approximately 6% found just once. This clonotype showed up just a few times. Antigen unknown. This chain links TRBV28 with TRBJ2-7; 7 bases are shared with TRBD2. The sample consisted of PBMCs, mostly from graft donor cells, taken 360 days after TCRalphabeta/CD19-depleted stem cell transplant. This TCR was sampled from a male patient between 2 and 10 years old who had a stem cell transplant for acute lymphoblastic leukemia, so the T cells may come from the graft donor. CDR3 in DNA: TGTGCCAGCAGTTTATGGGGGGGGGAGCAGTACTTC. Its translation is CASSLWGGEQYF.